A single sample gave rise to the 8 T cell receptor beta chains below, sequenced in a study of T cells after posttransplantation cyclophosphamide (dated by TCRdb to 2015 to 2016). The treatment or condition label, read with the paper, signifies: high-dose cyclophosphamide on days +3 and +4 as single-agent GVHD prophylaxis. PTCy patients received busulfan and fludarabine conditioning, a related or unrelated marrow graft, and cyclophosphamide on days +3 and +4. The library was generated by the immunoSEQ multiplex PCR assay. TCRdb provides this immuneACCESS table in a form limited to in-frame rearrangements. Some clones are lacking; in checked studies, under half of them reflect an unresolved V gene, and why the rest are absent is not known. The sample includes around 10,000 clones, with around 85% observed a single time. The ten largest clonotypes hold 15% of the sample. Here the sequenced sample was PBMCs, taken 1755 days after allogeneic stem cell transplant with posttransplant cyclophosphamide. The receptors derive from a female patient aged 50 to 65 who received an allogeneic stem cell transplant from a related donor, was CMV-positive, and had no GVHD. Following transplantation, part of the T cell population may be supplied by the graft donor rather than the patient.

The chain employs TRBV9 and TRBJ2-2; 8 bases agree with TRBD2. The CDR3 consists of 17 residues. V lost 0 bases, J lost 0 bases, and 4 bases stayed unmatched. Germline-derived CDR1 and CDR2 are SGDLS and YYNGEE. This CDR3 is CASSVEREGPNTGELFF. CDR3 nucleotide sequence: TGTGCCAGCAGCGTAGAACGGGAGGGCCCGAACACCGGGGAGCTGTTTTTT.

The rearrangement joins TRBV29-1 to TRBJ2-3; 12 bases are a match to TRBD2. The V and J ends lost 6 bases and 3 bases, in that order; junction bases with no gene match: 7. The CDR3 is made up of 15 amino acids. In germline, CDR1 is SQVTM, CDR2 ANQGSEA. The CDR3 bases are TGCAGCGTCGCTGGGGGACTAGCGGGTACAGATACGCAGTATTTT. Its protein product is CSVAGGLAGTDTQYF.

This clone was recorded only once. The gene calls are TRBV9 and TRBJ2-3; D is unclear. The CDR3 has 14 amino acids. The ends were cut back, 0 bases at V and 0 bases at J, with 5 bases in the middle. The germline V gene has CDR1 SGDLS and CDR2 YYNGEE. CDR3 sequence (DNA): TGTGCCAGCAGCGTAGATAGAAGCACAGATACGCAGTATTTT. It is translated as CASSVDRSTDTQYF. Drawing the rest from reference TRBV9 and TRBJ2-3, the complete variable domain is DSGVTQTPKHLITATGQRVTLRCSPRSGDLSVYWYQQSLDQGLQFLIQYYNGEERAKGNILERFSAQQFPDLHSELNLSSLELGDSALYFCASSVDRSTDTQYFGPGTRLTVL.

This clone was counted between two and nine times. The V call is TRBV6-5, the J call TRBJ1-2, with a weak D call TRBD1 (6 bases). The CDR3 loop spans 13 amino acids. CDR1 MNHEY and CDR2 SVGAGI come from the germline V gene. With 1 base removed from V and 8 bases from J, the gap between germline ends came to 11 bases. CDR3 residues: CASSYYRVSGYTF. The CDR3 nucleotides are TGTGCCAGCAGTTACTACAGGGTATCAGGCTACACCTTC.

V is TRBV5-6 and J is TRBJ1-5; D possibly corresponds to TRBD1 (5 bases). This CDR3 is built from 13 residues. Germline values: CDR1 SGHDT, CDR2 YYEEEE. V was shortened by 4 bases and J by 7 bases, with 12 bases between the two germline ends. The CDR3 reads CASSPGGGQPQHF. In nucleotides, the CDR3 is TGTGCCAGCAGCCCTGGGGGGGGGCAGCCCCAGCATTTT.

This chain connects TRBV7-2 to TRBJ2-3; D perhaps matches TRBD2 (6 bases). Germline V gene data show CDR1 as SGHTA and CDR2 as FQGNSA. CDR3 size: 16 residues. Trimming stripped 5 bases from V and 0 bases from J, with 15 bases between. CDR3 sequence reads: CASSLRLSGSTDTQYF. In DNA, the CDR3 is TGTGCCAGCAGCCTCAGACTAAGCGGGAGCACAGATACGCAGTATTTT.

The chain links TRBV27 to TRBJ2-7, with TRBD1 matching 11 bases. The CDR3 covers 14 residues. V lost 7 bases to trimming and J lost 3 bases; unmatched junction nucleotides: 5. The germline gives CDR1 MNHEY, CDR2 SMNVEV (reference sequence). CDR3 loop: CASTAGQGVYEQYF. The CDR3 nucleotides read TGTGCCAGCACCGCGGGACAGGGGGTCTACGAGCAGTACTTC.

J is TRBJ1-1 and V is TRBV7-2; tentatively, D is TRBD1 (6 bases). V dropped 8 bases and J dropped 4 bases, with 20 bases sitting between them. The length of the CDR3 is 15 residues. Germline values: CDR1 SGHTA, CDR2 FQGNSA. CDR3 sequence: CASVLRHVQGTEAFF. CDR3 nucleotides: TGTGCCAGCGTCCTACGCCATGTACAGGGCACTGAAGCTTTCTTT.